This T cell receptor beta chain comes out of a study of blood T cells in healthy people across ages. Study-level results: A roughly linear age-dependent decrease characterized TCR beta diversity per million T cells.

Using a J-beta primer mix together with a sample-barcoded 5' primer, a second PCR was run for roughly 7 to 11 cycles. TCRdb ran MiXCR on the 5' RACE reads and lists one entry per CDR3 protein. The sample yields 920,000 or so distinct CDR3 sequences, 35% to 50% seen once. This clonotype was counted only a few times. The antigen is unknown. The CDR3 sequence is 15 residues long. Trimming left V 5 bases short and J 6 bases short, with 18 bases between. In germline, CDR1 is SGHTA, CDR2 FQGNSA. No fewer than 6 micrograms of total RNA were isolated from every sample. This chain joins TRBV7-2 and TRBJ2-3; maybe TRBD2 (5 bases). The sample was blood. The sequence derives from a woman aged 60-75 years in good health. In DNA form, the CDR3 reads TGTGCCAGCAGCCCCTACCGGGAAAAATGGGATACGCAGTATTTT. Amino acid sequence: CASSPYREKWDTQYF.